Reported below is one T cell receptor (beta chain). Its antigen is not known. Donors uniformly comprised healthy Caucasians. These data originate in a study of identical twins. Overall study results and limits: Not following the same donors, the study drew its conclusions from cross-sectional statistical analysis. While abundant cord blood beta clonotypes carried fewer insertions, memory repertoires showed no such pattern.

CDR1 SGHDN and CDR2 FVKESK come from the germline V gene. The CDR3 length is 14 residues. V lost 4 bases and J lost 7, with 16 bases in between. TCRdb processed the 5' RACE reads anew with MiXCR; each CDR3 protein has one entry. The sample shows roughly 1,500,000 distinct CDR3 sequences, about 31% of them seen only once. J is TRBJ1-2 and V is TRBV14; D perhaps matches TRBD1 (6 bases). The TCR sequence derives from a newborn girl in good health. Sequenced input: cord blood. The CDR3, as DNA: TGTGCCAGCAGCCTATCACAGGGATTATCTGGCTACACCTTC. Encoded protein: CASSLSQGLSGYTF.